The clone carrying this T cell receptor beta chain turned up a few times. The data are from a study of T-cell reconstitution after alpha-beta-depleted transplantation in children. The germline V gene encodes CDR1 MDHEN and CDR2 SYDVKM. The CDR3 covers 13 residues. Trimming took 11 bases from V and 4 from J, leaving 17 bases between them. Preparation of the TCRbeta library used unique molecular identifiers. Each CDR3 protein gets one entry after TCRdb re-called the PCR reads with MiXCR. The sample lists around 360,000 distinct CDR3 sequences, under 13% occurring once. This chain joins TRBV28 and TRBJ2-5; D ambiguous. This TCR was recovered from a human donor who donated a stem cell graft to a child with acute lymphoblastic leukemia. The specimen was PBMCs from the stem cell graft donor, collected from the stem cell graft. The CDR3 DNA reads as TGTGCCCATTCTTGGCGATTGGGAGAGACCCAGTACTTC. Translation: CAHSWRLGETQYF.